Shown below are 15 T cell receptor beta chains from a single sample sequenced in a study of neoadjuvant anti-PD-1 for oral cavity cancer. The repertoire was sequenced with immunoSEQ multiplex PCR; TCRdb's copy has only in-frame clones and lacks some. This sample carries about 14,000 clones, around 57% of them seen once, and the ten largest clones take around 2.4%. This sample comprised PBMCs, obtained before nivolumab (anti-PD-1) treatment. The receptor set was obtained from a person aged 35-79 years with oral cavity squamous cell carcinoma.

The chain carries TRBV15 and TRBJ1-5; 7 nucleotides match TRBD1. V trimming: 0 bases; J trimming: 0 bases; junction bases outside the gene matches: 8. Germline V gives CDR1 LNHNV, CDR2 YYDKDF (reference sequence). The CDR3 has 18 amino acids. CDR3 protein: CATSRDRGDRFSNQPQHF. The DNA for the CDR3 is TGTGCCACCAGCAGAGATCGTGGGGACAGATTTAGCAATCAGCCCCAGCATTTT. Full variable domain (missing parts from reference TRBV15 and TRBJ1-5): DAMVIQNPRYQVTQFGKPVTLSCSQTLNHNVMYWYQQKSSQAPKLLFHYYDKDFNNEADTPDNFQSRRPNTSFCFLDIRSPGLGDTAMYLCATSRDRGDRFSNQPQHFGDGTRLSIL.

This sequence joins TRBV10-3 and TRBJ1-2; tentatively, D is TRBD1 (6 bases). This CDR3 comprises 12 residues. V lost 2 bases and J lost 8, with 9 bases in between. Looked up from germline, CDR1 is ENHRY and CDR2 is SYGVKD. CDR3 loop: CAISEAGEGYTF. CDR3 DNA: TGTGCCATCAGTGAGGCAGGGGAGGGCTACACCTTC.

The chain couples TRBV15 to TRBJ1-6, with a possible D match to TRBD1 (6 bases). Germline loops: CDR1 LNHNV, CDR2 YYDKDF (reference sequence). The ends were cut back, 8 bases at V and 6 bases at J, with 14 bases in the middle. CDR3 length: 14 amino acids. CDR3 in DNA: TGTGCCACCCCGGGGGCGCCCTTTAATTCACCCCTCCACTTT. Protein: CATPGAPFNSPLHF.

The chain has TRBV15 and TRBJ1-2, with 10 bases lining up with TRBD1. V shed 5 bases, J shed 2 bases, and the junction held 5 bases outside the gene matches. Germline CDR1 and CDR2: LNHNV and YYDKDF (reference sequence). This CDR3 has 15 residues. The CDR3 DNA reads TGTGCCACCAGCTCCCGGGACAGGGGCAACTATGGCTACACCTTC. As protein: CATSSRDRGNYGYTF.

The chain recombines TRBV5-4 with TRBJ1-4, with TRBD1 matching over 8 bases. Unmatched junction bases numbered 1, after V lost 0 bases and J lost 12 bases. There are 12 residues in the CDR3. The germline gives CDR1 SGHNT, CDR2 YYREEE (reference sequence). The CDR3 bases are TGTGCCAGCAGCTTGGACAGGGGGGAACTGTTTTTT. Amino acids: CASSLDRGELFF.

As DNA, the CDR3 is TGTGCCAGCAGCACCCCTAGCGGGAGGGCCTTCTACGAGCAGTACTTC. It encodes CASSTPSGRAFYEQYF. The chain recombines TRBV11-2 with TRBJ2-7, with 12 bases that match TRBD2. The CDR3 contains 16 residues. V was clipped by 5 bases and J by 3 bases; unmatched bases: 8. Germline values: CDR1 SGHAT, CDR2 FQNNGV.

The CDR3 sequence: CASSLSVGKNTEAFF. CDR3 DNA: TGTGCCAGCAGTTTATCAGTCGGGAAGAACACTGAAGCTTTCTTT. The V and J genes are TRBV27 and TRBJ1-1, with unresolved D. The CDR3 loop spans 15 amino acids. Germline lookup yields CDR1 MNHEY and CDR2 SMNVEV (reference sequence). V lost 0 bases to trimming and J lost 1 base, with 9 bases between them.

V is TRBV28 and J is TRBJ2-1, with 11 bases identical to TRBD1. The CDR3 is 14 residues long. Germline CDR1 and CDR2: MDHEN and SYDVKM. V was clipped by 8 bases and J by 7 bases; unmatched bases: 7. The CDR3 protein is CASYGQGARNEQFF. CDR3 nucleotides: TGTGCCAGCTACGGACAGGGGGCAAGGAATGAGCAGTTCTTC.

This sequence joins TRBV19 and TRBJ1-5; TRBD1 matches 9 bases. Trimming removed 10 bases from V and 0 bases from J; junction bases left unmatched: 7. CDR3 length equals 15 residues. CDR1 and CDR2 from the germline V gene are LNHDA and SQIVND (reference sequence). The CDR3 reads CATSDRGNSNQPQHF. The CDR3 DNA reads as TGTGCCACATCGGACAGGGGTAATAGCAATCAGCCCCAGCATTTT.

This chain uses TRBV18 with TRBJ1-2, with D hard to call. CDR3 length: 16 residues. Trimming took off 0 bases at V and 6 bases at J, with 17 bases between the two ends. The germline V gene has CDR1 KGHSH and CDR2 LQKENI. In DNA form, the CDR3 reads TGTGCCAGCTCACCACCGGAGGGCGCGACCTCAGATGGCTACACCTTC. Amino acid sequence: CASSPPEGATSDGYTF.

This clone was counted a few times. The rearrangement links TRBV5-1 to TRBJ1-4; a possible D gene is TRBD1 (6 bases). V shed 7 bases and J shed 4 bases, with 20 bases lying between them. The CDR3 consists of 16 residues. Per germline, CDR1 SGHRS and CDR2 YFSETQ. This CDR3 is CASSESGGQGNEKLFF. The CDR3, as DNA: TGCGCCAGCTCCGAGAGCGGGGGGCAGGGTAATGAAAAACTGTTTTTT. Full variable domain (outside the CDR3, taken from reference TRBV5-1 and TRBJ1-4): KAGVTQTPRYLIKTRGQQVTLSCSPISGHRSVSWYQQTPGQGLQFLFEYFSETQRNKGNFPGRFSGRQFSNSRSEMNVSTLELGDSALYLCASSESGGQGNEKLFFGSGTQLSVL.

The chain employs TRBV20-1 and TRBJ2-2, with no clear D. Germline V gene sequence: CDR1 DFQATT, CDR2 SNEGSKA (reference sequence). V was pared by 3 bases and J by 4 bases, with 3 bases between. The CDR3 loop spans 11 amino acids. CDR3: CSARGTGELFF. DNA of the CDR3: TGCAGTGCTAGGGGCACCGGGGAGCTGTTTTTT.

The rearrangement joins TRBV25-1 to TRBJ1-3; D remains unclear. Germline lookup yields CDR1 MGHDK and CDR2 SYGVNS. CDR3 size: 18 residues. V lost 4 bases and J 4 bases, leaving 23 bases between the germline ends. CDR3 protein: CASSGGEGYEYTGNTIYF. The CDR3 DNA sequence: TGTGCCAGCAGTGGGGGAGAAGGGTATGAGTACACCGGAAACACCATATATTTT. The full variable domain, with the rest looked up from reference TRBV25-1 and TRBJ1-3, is EADIYQTPRYLVIGTGKKITLECSQTMGHDKMYWYQQDPGMELHLIHYSYGVNSTEKGDLSSESTVSRIRTEHFPLTLESARPSHTSQYLCASSGGEGYEYTGNTIYFGEGSWLTVV.

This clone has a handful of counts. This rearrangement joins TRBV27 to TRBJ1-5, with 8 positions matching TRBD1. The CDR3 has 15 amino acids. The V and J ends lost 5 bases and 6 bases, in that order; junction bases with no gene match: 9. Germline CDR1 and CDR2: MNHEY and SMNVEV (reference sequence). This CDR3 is CASSPSTGGLQPQHF. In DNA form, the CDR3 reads TGTGCCAGCAGTCCCTCCACAGGGGGACTTCAGCCCCAGCATTTT.

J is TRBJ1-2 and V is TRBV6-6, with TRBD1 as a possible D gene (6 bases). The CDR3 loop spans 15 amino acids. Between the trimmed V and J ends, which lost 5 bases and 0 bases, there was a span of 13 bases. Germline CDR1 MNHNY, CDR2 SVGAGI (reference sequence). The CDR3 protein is CASSPRTAPNYGYTF. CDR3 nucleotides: TGTGCCAGCAGTCCCCGGACAGCGCCTAACTATGGCTACACCTTC.